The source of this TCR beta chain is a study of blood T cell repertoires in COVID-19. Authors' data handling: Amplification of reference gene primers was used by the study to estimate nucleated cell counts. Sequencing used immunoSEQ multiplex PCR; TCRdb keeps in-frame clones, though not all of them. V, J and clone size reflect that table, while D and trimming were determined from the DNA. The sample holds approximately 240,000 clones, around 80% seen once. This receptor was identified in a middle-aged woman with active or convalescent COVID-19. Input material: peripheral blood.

The DNA for the CDR3 is TGTGCCATCAGCCCCAGTGCAGGGGAGGGCCAGCCCCAGCATTTT. Protein product: CAISPSAGEGQPQHF. This chain joins TRBV10-3 and TRBJ1-5; maybe TRBD1 (6 bases). Germline lookup yields CDR1 ENHRY and CDR2 SYGVKD. Trimming cost V 6 bases and J 7 bases, with 19 bases left between them. The CDR3 totals 15 residues.